Following are 10 T cell receptor beta chains from one sample sequenced in a study of T cells after yellow fever vaccination. MiXCR, run by TCRdb on the 5' RACE reads, gives a single entry per CDR3 protein. The sample yields some 320,000 distinct CDR3 sequences, 8.5% to 9% seen once. Sequencing used PBMCs, obtained on the day of the first yellow fever vaccination. The receptors originated from a man aged 18 to 30 who received the YFV17D yellow fever vaccine.

The chain couples TRBV5-1 to TRBJ2-5, with a possible D match to TRBD1 (6 bases). Germline V gives CDR1 SGHRS, CDR2 YFSETQ. V dropped 3 bases and J dropped 1 base, with 13 bases sitting between them. The CDR3 totals 15 residues. The CDR3 bases are TGCGCCAGCAGCTCCCAGGGGCCGTCCCAAGAGACCCAGTACTTC. Translating it yields CASSSQGPSQETQYF.

This clonotype came up a few times. The chain has TRBV5-4 and TRBJ2-3, with D perhaps being TRBD1 or TRBD2 (5 bases each). The CDR3 has 16 amino acids. V dropped 4 bases and J dropped 3 bases, with 18 bases sitting between them. Germline V gene data show CDR1 as SGHNT and CDR2 as YYREEE (reference sequence). CDR3 loop: CASSGPRDVVTDTQYF. In DNA form, the CDR3 reads TGTGCCAGCAGCGGGCCCCGGGACGTAGTTACAGATACGCAGTATTTT.

This clonotype occurred many times. The rearrangement links TRBV11-2 to TRBJ1-2, with D uncertain. The V end was cut by 5 bases, the J end by 5 bases, with 21 bases between. Germline CDR1 SGHAT, CDR2 FQNNGV. This CDR3 has 16 residues. For the CDR3, the DNA is TGTGCCAGCAGCCCCTTGGTGAGCGGGCGCGGTTATGGCTACACCTTC. It is translated as CASSPLVSGRGYGYTF.

This clonotype appeared a few times. The chain uses TRBV11-2 and TRBJ1-1; 7 bases match TRBD1. The CDR3 sequence is 15 residues long. CDR1 SGHAT and CDR2 FQNNGV come from the germline V gene. The V segment lost 3 bases and the J segment 1 base; nucleotides outside the gene matches: 5. The DNA for the CDR3 is TGTGCCAGCAGCTTTAAACCAGGGGGGAACACTGAAGCTTTCTTT. Encoded protein: CASSFKPGGNTEAFF. The whole variable domain, filled in from reference TRBV11-2 and TRBJ1-1, reads EAGVAQSPRYKIIEKRQSVAFWCNPISGHATLYWYQQILGQGPKLLIQFQNNGVVDDSQLPKDRFSAERLKGVDSTLKIQPAKLEDSAVYLCASSFKPGGNTEAFFGQGTRLTVV.

This clonotype was recorded many times. This sequence joins TRBV20-1 and TRBJ2-5; D remains ambiguous. Trimming removed 2 bases from V and 2 bases from J, with 0 bases in between. Germline CDR1 and CDR2: DFQATT and SNEGSKA (reference sequence). This CDR3 region has 10 residues. The CDR3: CSARQETQYF. CDR3 in DNA: TGCAGTGCTAGACAAGAGACCCAGTACTTC.

In its sample, this clonotype was seen a few times. The chain joins TRBV7-9 to TRBJ2-7; D may match TRBD1 or TRBD2 (5 bases each). Germline V gene lookup returns CDR1 SEHNR and CDR2 FQNEAQ (reference sequence). Between the trimmed V and J ends, which lost 6 bases and 0 bases, there was a span of 18 bases. The CDR3 has 16 residues. The CDR3 DNA reads as TGTGCCAGCAGTCAAGGGCCGGGGACGGCCTCCTACGAGCAGTACGTC. Protein sequence: CASSQGPGTASYEQYV.

This clonotype was seen at least ten times. The rearrangement links TRBV7-2 to TRBJ1-2; the D is unclear. V was trimmed by 5 bases and J by 8 bases, leaving 15 bases between them. CDR1 is SGHTA, CDR2 FQGNSA, per germline. The CDR3 has 13 amino acids. CDR3 nucleotides: TGTGCCAGCAGCCCTGACGCATCATGGGGCTACACCTTC. It is translated as CASSPDASWGYTF.

This clonotype appeared many times. The V gene is TRBV5-5, the J gene TRBJ2-7; D might be TRBD1 (6 bases). CDR3 length equals 13 residues. Germline CDR1 SGHKS, CDR2 YYEKEE (reference sequence). Trimming took 0 bases from V and 6 from J, leaving 10 bases between them. For the CDR3, the DNA is TGTGCCAGCAGCTTGGTACAGGGTGGCGAGCAGTACGTC. Protein: CASSLVQGGEQYV.

The genes are TRBV5-1 and TRBJ2-2; the match to TRBD1 covers 8 bases. CDR1 and CDR2 (germline): SGHRS, YFSETQ. This CDR3 spans 14 amino acids. V lost 8 bases and J lost 5; bases outside the gene matches: 8. DNA of the CDR3: TGCGCCAGTACCCAGGGGGCTGTGACCGGGGAGCTGTTTTTT. This encodes CASTQGAVTGELFF.

The chain carries TRBV28 and TRBJ1-1; no firm D call. Per germline, CDR1 MDHEN and CDR2 SYDVKM. V lost 11 bases and J lost 6, with 19 bases in between. There are 13 residues in the CDR3. This chain's CDR3 is CACAQTVSAEAFF. The CDR3 region has the DNA TGTGCCTGTGCTCAGACCGTTAGCGCTGAAGCTTTCTTT.